The 25 T cell receptor beta chains reported below all come from one sample, sequenced in a study of blood T cell repertoires in COVID-19. TCRdb's table, derived via immunoSEQ multiplex PCR, lists solely in-frame clones and lacks some. In the table there are about 190,000 clones, 83% of which are singletons. The sequenced sample consisted of peripheral blood. Every receptor here comes from a woman aged 40-49 years with acute or convalescent COVID-19.

The genes are TRBV27 and TRBJ2-7, with 12 bases fitting TRBD2. Looked up from germline, CDR1 is MNHEY and CDR2 is SMNVEV (reference sequence). Trimming took 6 bases from V and 7 from J; bases not matched to a gene: 10. This CDR3 is built from 15 residues. The CDR3 region has the DNA TGTGCCAGCAGGCTTCGCTCTAGCGGGGGGGTAGAGCAGTACTTC. The encoded protein is CASRLRSSGGVEQYF.

The chain joins TRBV5-1 to TRBJ1-1; TRBD1 matches at 10 bases. There are 17 residues in the CDR3. V was clipped by 3 bases and J by 4 bases; unmatched bases: 12. The germline V gene encodes CDR1 SGHRS and CDR2 YFSETQ. CDR3 bases: TGCGCCAGCAGCTCCGCACAGGGACAGGGGAGAGGCACTGAAGCTTTCTTT. It specifies CASSSAQGQGRGTEAFF.

The rearrangement uses TRBV15 and TRBJ1-3, with D perhaps TRBD1 (5 bases). The germline V and J ends were trimmed by 0 bases and 8 bases, with 11 bases remaining between them. This CDR3 has 14 residues. Per germline, CDR1 LNHNV and CDR2 YYDKDF (reference sequence). The CDR3 loop reads CATSRDAGRDTIYF. The CDR3 coding sequence is TGTGCCACCAGCAGAGATGCAGGGAGGGACACCATATATTTT.

The J gene is TRBJ1-1, the V gene TRBV12-3 or TRBV12-4; D might be TRBD1 (6 bases). V dropped 6 bases and J dropped 5 bases, with 13 bases sitting between them. CDR3 size: 13 residues. The CDR3 is CASRTAGVTEAFF. CDR3 nucleotide sequence: TGTGCCAGCAGGACAGCAGGGGTGACTGAAGCTTTCTTT.

The V and J genes are TRBV28 and TRBJ1-2; possible D gene TRBD1, 5 bases. V lost 6 bases, J lost 4 bases, and 15 bases lay in between. This CDR3 contains 14 residues. Germline CDR1 reads MDHEN; CDR2 reads SYDVKM. The CDR3 spells CASSVMGRGYGYTF. The CDR3, as DNA: TGTGCCAGCAGCGTTATGGGGAGGGGCTATGGCTACACCTTC.

The sample holds one count of this clone. In DNA, the CDR3 is TGTGCCAGCAGTTTAAACAGGGGGGGGGAGCAGTACTTC. This translates into CASSLNRGGEQYF. This chain uses TRBV27 with TRBJ2-7; weak D call: TRBD1 (8 bases). V lost 2 bases, J lost 7 bases, and 12 bases lay in between. Germline V gene sequence: CDR1 MNHEY, CDR2 SMNVEV (reference sequence). CDR3 length equals 13 residues.

This clone was counted only a few times. This CDR3 reads CARSFPSTGGGYGYTF. As DNA, the CDR3 is TGTGCCAGAAGCTTTCCGTCAACAGGGGGAGGCTATGGCTACACCTTC. The chain employs TRBV5-3 and TRBJ1-2; 8 bases are shared with TRBD1. TRBV5-3 is classed as an ORF, of uncertain function. This CDR3 is 16 amino acids long. The V and J ends lost 2 bases and 4 bases, in that order; junction bases with no gene match: 10.

This clone was picked up a small number of times. This sequence joins TRBV2 and TRBJ2-1, with 11 nucleotides matching TRBD2. V shed 6 bases, J shed 7 bases, and the junction held 5 bases outside the gene matches. The CDR3 is 14 residues long. Germline CDR1 is SNHLY and CDR2 is FYNNEI. CDR3 in DNA: TGTGCCAGCAGAGGACTAGCGGGTCGGAATGAGCAGTTCTTC. Its protein product is CASRGLAGRNEQFF.

The chain has TRBV6-1 and TRBJ2-5; D ambiguous. Deletions cut 3 bases from V and 0 bases from J, with 8 bases between. The length of the CDR3 is 14 residues. Germline V lookup: CDR1 MNHNS, CDR2 SASEGT. This chain's CDR3 is CASSELQNQETQYF. The CDR3 DNA sequence: TGTGCCAGCAGTGAGTTACAGAACCAAGAGACCCAGTACTTC.

The rearrangement links TRBV28 to TRBJ2-7; D remains unclear. Germline lookup yields CDR1 MDHEN and CDR2 SYDVKM. The V and J ends lost 10 bases and 5 bases respectively, with 24 bases between them. The CDR3 length is 15 residues. CDR3 sequence (DNA): TGTGCCATCTCTCCTGTACGCGTTAATCATAACGAGCAGTACTTC. Residues: CAISPVRVNHNEQYF.

This chain uses TRBV6-5 with TRBJ2-7; the D gene is possibly TRBD2 (5 bases). Trimming cost V 1 base and J 2 bases, with 15 bases left between them. Looked up from germline, CDR1 is MNHEY and CDR2 is SVGAGI. This CDR3 region has 16 residues. This CDR3 reads CASSYYLGSPPYEQYF. DNA for the CDR3: TGTGCCAGCAGTTACTACCTAGGGAGTCCACCCTACGAGCAGTACTTC.

J is TRBJ2-7 and V is TRBV7-2; 8 positions match TRBD1. Germline CDR1 is SGHTA and CDR2 is FQGNSA. J lost 7 bases, V lost 5 bases, and 13 bases had no gene match. The CDR3 contains 15 residues. CDR3 sequence reads: CASSPRTGSSGEQYF. The CDR3 DNA follows: TGTGCCAGCAGCCCTAGGACAGGGAGTAGCGGAGAGCAGTACTTC.

This clone is a singleton in its sample. This chain links TRBV5-6 with TRBJ1-3; no definite D call. The germline V gene encodes CDR1 SGHDT and CDR2 YYEEEE. The CDR3 sequence is 13 residues long. V dropped 4 bases and J dropped 1 base, with 6 bases sitting between them. CDR3 in DNA: TGTGCCAGCAGCCCTCGTTCTGGAAACACCATATATTTT. Amino acid sequence: CASSPRSGNTIYF.

This rearrangement joins TRBV7-9 to TRBJ1-3, with TRBD1 as a possible D gene (5 bases). This CDR3 is 17 amino acids long. Germline V gives CDR1 SEHNR, CDR2 FQNEAQ (reference sequence). The germline V and J ends were trimmed by 4 bases and 0 bases, with 16 bases remaining between them. The CDR3 loop is CASSSRGGDISGNTIYF. The CDR3 DNA is TGTGCCAGCAGCTCCCGGGGGGGTGATATCTCTGGAAACACCATATATTTT.

The gene calls are TRBV10-3 and TRBJ1-3; TRBD1 matches at 11 bases. The trim removed 7 bases at V and 3 bases at J, leaving 5 bases unmatched. Per the germline V gene, CDR1 is ENHRY and CDR2 is SYGVKD. This CDR3 is 15 amino acids long. The CDR3 is CAIKADRGLGNTIYF. In nucleotides, the CDR3 is TGTGCCATCAAGGCGGACAGGGGGCTTGGAAACACCATATATTTT.

In this sample, this clone turned up a few times. The chain is built from TRBV12-5 and TRBJ2-5; D may be TRBD1 (6 bases). Germline V lookup: CDR1 LGHNT, CDR2 FRNRAP. The CDR3 covers 16 residues. V was cut by 5 bases and J by 3 bases, with 19 bases left in between. The DNA for the CDR3 is TGTGCTAGTGGTCCGGGCACCGGGACACCCGAAGAGACCCAGTACTTC. This gives the protein CASGPGTGTPEETQYF.

The chain is built from TRBV7-9 and TRBJ1-4; unclear D gene. In germline, CDR1 is SEHNR, CDR2 FQNEAQ (reference sequence). This CDR3 has 14 amino acids. Trimming pared 8 bases from V and 8 bases from J, leaving 18 bases between. This CDR3 reads CASGLAGIIEKLFF. In DNA form, the CDR3 reads TGTGCCAGCGGACTGGCGGGTATAATAGAAAAACTGTTTTTT.

The chain has TRBV12-3 or TRBV12-4 and TRBJ2-2, with D unclear. V lost 5 bases, J lost 7 bases, and 8 bases lay in between. The CDR3 consists of 12 residues. CDR3 sequence: CASSPSLGELFF. Written as DNA, the CDR3 is TGTGCCAGCAGTCCCTCCCTCGGGGAGCTGTTTTTT.

V and J are TRBV29-1 and TRBJ1-1; D ambiguous. CDR3 size: 14 residues. Looked up from germline, CDR1 is SQVTM and CDR2 is ANQGSEA. V was shortened by 2 bases and J by 6 bases, with 16 bases between the two germline ends. The CDR3 is CSVERGRNGAEAFF. CDR3 nucleotides: TGCAGCGTTGAAAGAGGTCGTAACGGCGCTGAAGCTTTCTTT.

The chain recombines TRBV28 with TRBJ1-1; no firm D call. The CDR3 runs to 12 residues. Germline CDR1 reads MDHEN; CDR2 reads SYDVKM. Trimming stripped 3 bases from V and 11 bases from J, with 13 bases between. CDR3 nucleotides: TGTGCCAGCAGTTTGGCGGTGGCGTTGGCTTTCTTT. It translates to CASSLAVALAFF.

The chain combines TRBV5-4 with TRBJ2-1; possible D gene TRBD2, 5 bases. V gave up 2 bases and J gave up 9 bases, with 9 bases separating them. The length of the CDR3 is 12 residues. Germline CDR1 and CDR2: SGHNT and YYREEE (reference sequence). CDR3 sequence: CASSFGSLEQFF. The DNA for the CDR3 is TGTGCCAGCAGCTTTGGGAGCCTTGAGCAGTTCTTC.

This chain uses TRBV6-1 with TRBJ1-1, with D possibly TRBD1 on 5 matching bases. Looked up from germline, CDR1 is MNHNS and CDR2 is SASEGT. The CDR3 totals 15 residues. Between the trimmed V and J ends, which lost 2 bases and 0 bases, there was a span of 10 bases. The CDR3 region has the DNA TGTGCCAGCAGTGAATTGGGGCAGATGAACACTGAAGCTTTCTTT. The encoded protein is CASSELGQMNTEAFF.

In this sample, this clone turned up once. The rearrangement links TRBV27 to TRBJ1-5, with unresolved D. Germline values: CDR1 MNHEY, CDR2 SMNVEV (reference sequence). This CDR3 comprises 15 residues. Trimming left V 6 bases short and J 5 bases short, with 17 bases between. CDR3 nucleotides: TGTGCCAGCAGGCCCCGGGTCTCGCCACATCAGCCCCAGCATTTT. Its protein product is CASRPRVSPHQPQHF.

The rearrangement uses TRBV15 and TRBJ1-5, with D maybe TRBD1 (5 bases). The CDR3 covers 15 residues. The V gene lost 0 bases and the J gene lost 4 bases, with 10 bases spanning the gap. Per germline, CDR1 LNHNV and CDR2 YYDKDF (reference sequence). CDR3 coding DNA: TGTGCCACCAGCAGAGATGGGGCGGAAAATCAGCCCCAGCATTTT. This translates into CATSRDGAENQPQHF.

The chain links TRBV28 to TRBJ1-4, with D possibly being TRBD1 (5 bases). The germline CDR1 and CDR2 sequences are MDHEN and SYDVKM. This CDR3 has 14 residues. V was shortened by 6 bases and J by 5 bases, with 13 bases between the two germline ends. Here the CDR3 DNA reads TGTGCCAGCAGCTCCGGGGGGGGAAATGAAAAACTGTTTTTT. Its protein is CASSSGGGNEKLFF.